The next 4 T cell receptor beta chains were all read from a single sample in a study of early T cells in non-severe SARS-CoV-2 infection. TCRdb called the 5' RACE reads again in MiXCR, with one record for every CDR3 protein. The table has some 71,000 distinct CDR3 sequences, 10% seen once. Sequencing was performed on whole blood, taken at baseline. The receptors originated from an adult who was a healthcare worker with PCR-confirmed SARS-CoV-2 infection or an uninfected control (not recorded which).

The J gene is TRBJ2-7, the V gene TRBV19; the D is unclear. The CDR3 loop spans 14 amino acids. V gave up 8 bases and J gave up 0 bases, with 14 bases separating them. In germline, CDR1 is LNHDA, CDR2 SQIVND (reference sequence). CDR3 nucleotides: TGTGCCAGTGCCATAGGTATGGGCTCCTACGAGCAGTACTTC. Translating it yields CASAIGMGSYEQYF.

This clonotype occurred a few times. V gene TRBV20-1 combines with J gene TRBJ2-7; D tentatively fits TRBD1 or TRBD2 (5 bases each). V lost 0 bases to trimming and J lost 7 bases, with 13 bases between them. The CDR3 runs to 13 residues. Germline-derived CDR1 and CDR2 are DFQATT and SNEGSKA (reference sequence). DNA for the CDR3: TGCAGTGCTAGAGATATGAGGGGTCGGGAGCAGTACTTC. It is translated as CSARDMRGREQYF.

This clonotype has at least ten counts. The gene calls are TRBV19 and TRBJ2-1, with D perhaps TRBD1 (6 bases). Per the germline V gene, CDR1 is LNHDA and CDR2 is SQIVND (reference sequence). V was cut by 8 bases and J by 0 bases, with 11 bases left in between. This CDR3 has 14 residues. This CDR3 reads CASDTGSSYNEQFF. The CDR3 coding sequence is TGTGCCAGTGACACAGGGAGCTCCTACAATGAGCAGTTCTTC.

The chain couples TRBV24-1 to TRBJ2-3; 9 bases align to TRBD2. The CDR3 length is 14 residues. Per germline, CDR1 KGHDR and CDR2 SFDVKD. Trimming took 7 bases from V and 6 from J; bases not matched to a gene: 7. The CDR3 sequence: CATSAIAGADTQYF. As DNA, the CDR3 is TGTGCCACCAGCGCCATAGCGGGAGCTGATACGCAGTATTTT.